This T cell receptor (beta chain) was identified during a study of shared T cell receptors in the human thymus. The data were produced by immunoSEQ multiplex PCR, yet TCRdb's version contains in-frame clones alone and is incomplete. In the table there are some 720,000 clones, 70% to 90% of which are singletons. This CDR3 is 15 amino acids long. V was clipped by 5 bases and J by 4 bases; unmatched bases: 9. In germline, CDR1 is MNHEY, CDR2 SMNVEV (reference sequence). This clone was seen only once. These same records also appear under a second study, on human thymus T cells. From that paper: Donors were healthy Finnish infants having corrective surgery for congenital heart defects. Thymus tissue for the work was resected from patients undergoing corrective heart surgery. Within thymic and blood repertoires, V and J gene usage appeared to be biased. Related reports documented highly overlapping thymic repertoires among unrelated individuals.

This chain uses TRBV27 with TRBJ1-1; 8 nucleotides agree with TRBD1. Material: thymocytes. The clonotype comes from a boy in the first two years of life with a congenital heart defect. The CDR3 bases are TGTGCCAGCAGTAACAACAGGGGGTGTCGCACTGAAGCTTTCTTT. Amino acids: CASSNNRGCRTEAFF.